This T cell receptor beta chain was observed in a study of vaccination and CD4 T cells after COVID-19. Across the whole study: Two Hispanic individuals were among six male and four female convalescent patients. Cells were stimulated with overlapping spike peptides from SARS-CoV-2, HCoV-NL63, HCoV-OC43 and HCoV-229E.

The treatment denotes: approximately 9-day PBMC culture with coronavirus spike peptide pools or control peptides (ViraFEST assay). Culture conditions combined more than 1.5 million PBMCs per well with about 9 IU/ml IL-2 and 8.5 to 10 ug/ml peptide pools. Sequencing of DNA taken from cultured CD4+ T cells relied on the Oncomine TCR Beta short-read assay. Each CDR3 protein is one row after TCRdb ran MiXCR on the PCR reads. Here the sample spans roughly 6,600 distinct CDR3 sequences, 22% being singletons. Concerning this clonotype: Its antigen is unknown.

CDR1 is MNHEY, CDR2 SVGAGI, per germline. The CDR3 runs to 13 residues. The V and J ends lost 3 bases and 1 base respectively, with 3 bases between them. This clonotype was sampled from a human donor who had recovered from COVID-19. The sequenced sample was CD4+ T cells from blood, cultured in vitro, obtained after SARS-CoV-2 vaccination. J is TRBJ2-2 and V is TRBV6-5; D not certain. The CDR3, as DNA: TGTGCCAGCAGTTATGTGAACACCGGGGAGCTGTTTTTT. This translates into CASSYVNTGELFF.